The clone carrying this T cell receptor (beta chain) was found once. Its antigen is unidentified. With 60 Vbeta and 13 Jbeta primers, the PCR was carried out. In the authors' methods: Counted up in a later analysis, unique TCR beta chains came to roughly 80 million, with about 9.9 million shared. The repertoire was sequenced with immunoSEQ multiplex PCR; TCRdb's copy has only in-frame clones and lacks some. The DNA was the basis for D and trimming; V, J and clone size are from that table. The sample has 150,000 to 200,000 clones; around 82% are singletons. The data were taken from a study of cytomegalovirus exposure and HLA in healthy donors. Study-wide results and caveats: Most TCR sequences proved rare, with some public TCRs found in many donors.

Sequences were obtained from PBMCs. This clonotype originated in a boy younger than 18 in good health and CMV-seronegative.

CDR3 residues: CASSSTIFNTQYF. CDR3 in DNA: TGTGCCAGCAGCTCCACAATATTCAATACGCAGTATTTT. The J gene is TRBJ2-3, the V gene TRBV11-3; D remains ambiguous. With 4 bases removed from V and 7 bases from J, the gap between germline ends came to 12 bases. Germline-derived CDR1 and CDR2 are SGHNT and YENEEA. This CDR3 is 13 amino acids long.